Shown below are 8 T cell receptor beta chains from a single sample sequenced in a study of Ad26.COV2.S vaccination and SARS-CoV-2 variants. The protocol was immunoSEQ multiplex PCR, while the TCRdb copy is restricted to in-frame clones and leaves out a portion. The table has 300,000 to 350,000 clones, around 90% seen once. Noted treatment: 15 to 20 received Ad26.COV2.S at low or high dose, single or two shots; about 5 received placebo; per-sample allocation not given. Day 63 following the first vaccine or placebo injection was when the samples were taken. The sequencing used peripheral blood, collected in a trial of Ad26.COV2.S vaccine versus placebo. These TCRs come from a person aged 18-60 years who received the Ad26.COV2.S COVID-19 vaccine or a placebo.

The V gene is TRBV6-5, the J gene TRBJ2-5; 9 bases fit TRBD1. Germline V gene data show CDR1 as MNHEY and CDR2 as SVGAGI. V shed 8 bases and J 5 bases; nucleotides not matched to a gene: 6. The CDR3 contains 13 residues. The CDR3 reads CASSQGAPETQYF. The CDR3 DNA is TGTGCCAGCTCACAGGGGGCGCCGGAGACCCAGTACTTC.

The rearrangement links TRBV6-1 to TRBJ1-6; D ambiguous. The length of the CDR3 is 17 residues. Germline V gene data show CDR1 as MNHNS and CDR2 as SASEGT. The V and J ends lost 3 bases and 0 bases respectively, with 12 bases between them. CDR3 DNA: TGTGCCAGCAGTGACAAGACTAGGAGCTCCTATAATTCACCCCTCCACTTT. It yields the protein CASSDKTRSSYNSPLHF.

The CDR3 sequence: CASSLEGPTGYEQYF. CDR3 nucleotides: TGCGCCAGCAGCTTGGAGGGGCCCACGGGATACGAGCAGTACTTC. The rearrangement joins TRBV5-1 to TRBJ2-7; D tentatively reads TRBD1 or TRBD2 (5 bases each). Trimming cost V 0 bases and J 4 bases, with 14 bases left between them. The CDR3 has 15 amino acids. CDR1 is SGHRS and CDR2 is YFSETQ in the germline V gene. The variable domain in full, completed from reference TRBV5-1 and TRBJ2-7, reads KAGVTQTPRYLIKTRGQQVTLSCSPISGHRSVSWYQQTPGQGLQFLFEYFSETQRNKGNFPGRFSGRQFSNSRSEMNVSTLELGDSALYLCASSLEGPTGYEQYFGPGTRLTVT.

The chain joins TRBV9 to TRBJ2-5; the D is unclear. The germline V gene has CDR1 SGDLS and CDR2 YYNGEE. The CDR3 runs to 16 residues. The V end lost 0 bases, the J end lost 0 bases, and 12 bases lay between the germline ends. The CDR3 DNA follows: TGTGCCAGCAGCGTAGAGTTAACAGCTTACCAAGAGACCCAGTACTTC. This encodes CASSVELTAYQETQYF.

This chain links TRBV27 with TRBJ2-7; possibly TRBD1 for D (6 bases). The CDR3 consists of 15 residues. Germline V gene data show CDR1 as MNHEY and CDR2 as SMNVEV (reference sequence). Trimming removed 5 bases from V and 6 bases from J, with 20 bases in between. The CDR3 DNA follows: TGTGCCAGCAGTACGAGACAGGAACCCTTCAGCGAGCAGTACGTC. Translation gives CASSTRQEPFSEQYV.

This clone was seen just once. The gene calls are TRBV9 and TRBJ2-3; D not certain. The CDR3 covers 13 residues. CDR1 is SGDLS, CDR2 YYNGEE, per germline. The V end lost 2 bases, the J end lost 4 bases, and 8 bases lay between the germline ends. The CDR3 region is CASSVNGPDTQYF. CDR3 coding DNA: TGTGCCAGCAGCGTTAACGGCCCAGATACGCAGTATTTT.

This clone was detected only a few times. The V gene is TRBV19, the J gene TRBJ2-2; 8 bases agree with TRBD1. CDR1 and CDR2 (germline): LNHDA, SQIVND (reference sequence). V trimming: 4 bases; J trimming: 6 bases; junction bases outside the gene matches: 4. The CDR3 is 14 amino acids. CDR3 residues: CASSTYRGAGELFF. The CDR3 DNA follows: TGTGCCAGTAGTACCTACAGGGGGGCCGGGGAGCTGTTTTTT. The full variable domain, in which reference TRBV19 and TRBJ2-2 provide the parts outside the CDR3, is DGGITQSPKYLFRKEGQNVTLSCEQNLNHDAMYWYRQDPGQGLRLIYYSQIVNDFQKGDIAEGYSVSREKKESFPLTVTSAQKNPTAFYLCASSTYRGAGELFFGEGSRLTVL.

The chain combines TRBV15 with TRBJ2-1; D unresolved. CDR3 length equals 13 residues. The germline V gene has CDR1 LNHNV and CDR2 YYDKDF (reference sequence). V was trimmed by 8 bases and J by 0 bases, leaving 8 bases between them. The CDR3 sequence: CATAPYSYNEQFF. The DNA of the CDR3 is TGTGCCACCGCACCTTACTCCTACAATGAGCAGTTCTTC.